The entry that follows covers one T cell receptor beta chain sequence. The sample holds a few counts of this clonotype. This clone's antigen is unknown. It has no much larger one-base neighbor in the sample; base qualities were not kept. The data derive from a study of identical twins (dated by TCRdb to 2016 to 2018). Background for the entire study: To test whether fetal clonotypes persist, this study deep-sequenced TCR alpha and beta repertoires from monozygotic twins, from unrelated adults of various ages, and from cord blood. To rule out contamination, replicate twin experiments were performed at different times with different library preparation protocols. Study-level results and caveats: Excess twin sharing in beta out-of-frame sequences was weaker because fewer shared sequences lowered the signal-to-noise ratio. Abundant cord blood beta clonotypes carried fewer insertions; young adult naive repertoires showed a weaker similar trend, while memory repertoires showed none. Recombination models systematically underestimated out-of-frame TCR alpha sharing in monozygotic twins but agreed with sharing between unrelated individuals. Invariant T cells such as MAIT and iNKT could partly confound zero-insertion analyses, though diverse VJ usage argued against this for most clonotypes. Out-of-frame TCR alpha sequences shared between twins showed an excess of low generation-probability sequences compared with coincidental sharing between unrelated individuals. Conclusions relied on cross-sectional statistical analysis, since the same donors could not be followed over many years.

There are 12 amino acids in the CDR3, from cysteine to phenylalanine inclusive. Solely the CDR3 DNA is kept, with 36 bases framed from the first base. V sheds 4 bases and J sheds 11 bases, leaving 9 bases between their ends. Every donor was a healthy Caucasian. Libraries came from 5' RACE. Sequenced using an Illumina HiSeq 2000. Template switching added a universal primer binding site, and the final cDNA carried a unique molecular identifier that allowed TCR cDNA molecules to be counted accurately. Specific primers in the conserved constant-segment region were used to synthesize first-strand cDNA for TCR alpha and beta chains. To control for contamination, every cDNA library was double barcoded, receiving both a SMART-Mk sample barcode and Illumina barcodes. Two successive PCR steps introduced TruSeq adapter sequences along with Illumina sample barcodes. TCR alpha and beta cDNA libraries were sequenced on the Illumina HiSeq platform with custom primers. The study's own analysis went as follows. Raw reads were processed with MiGEC to extract unique molecular identifiers, and MiXCR was used to determine CDR3 positions. For each individual, recombination models were inferred using an EM algorithm with the repgenHMM and IGoR tools. The tcR package in R was used for shared clonotype analysis, with sharing normalized by the product of cloneset sizes. To study raw recombination free of thymic and clonal selection effects, out-of-frame nonproductive sequences were analyzed. Through fastp at Q25 and MiXCR, TCRdb rebuilt clones from the public reads, retaining in-frame beta chains. Here each entry gathers all rows of one CDR3 protein and keeps the most common genes and DNA. The V and J calls and clone size are TCRdb's, not the authors'. The table for this sample lists roughly 1.6 million distinct CDR3 sequences; less than 35% of them were counted only once. Of the sample, around 0.25% falls within the top ten clones.

Sequenced sample: cord blood. The chain is assembled from TRBV12-3 or TRBV12-4 and TRBJ1-6; the D gene cannot be resolved reliably. This clonotype was sampled from a newborn girl in good health. The DNA sequence reads TGTGCCAGCAGTTGGACCGGTGCACCCCTCCACTTT. This gives the protein CASSWTGAPLHF.